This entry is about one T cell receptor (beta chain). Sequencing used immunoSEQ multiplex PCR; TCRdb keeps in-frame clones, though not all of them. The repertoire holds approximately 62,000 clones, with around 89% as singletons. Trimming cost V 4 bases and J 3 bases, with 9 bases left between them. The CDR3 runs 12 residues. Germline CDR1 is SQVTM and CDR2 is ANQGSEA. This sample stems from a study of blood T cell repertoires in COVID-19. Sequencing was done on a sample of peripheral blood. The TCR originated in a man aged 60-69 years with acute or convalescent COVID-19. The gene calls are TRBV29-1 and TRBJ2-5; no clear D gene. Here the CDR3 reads CSVGSTEETQYF. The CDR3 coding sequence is TGCAGCGTTGGTTCGACTGAAGAGACCCAGTACTTC.